This TCR beta chain was recorded in a study of blood T cell repertoires in COVID-19. Study context: Acute and convalescent COVID-19 samples came from the United States, Italy and Spain.

Membership in each cohort depended on participant-reported clinical history. Each recovered donor of Cohort 3 presented with two negative PCRs, clearance, or symptom resolution. Authors' processing steps: Amplification of reference gene primers provided the estimated nucleated cell counts. TCRdb's table, derived via immunoSEQ multiplex PCR, lists solely in-frame clones and lacks some. D and trimming come from the DNA, and the V and J calls and clone size come from that table. The data contain some 130,000 clones, about nine tenths of them singletons. V was cut by 4 bases and J by 2 bases, with 16 bases left in between. In germline, CDR1 is SGHTS, CDR2 YDEGEE. The CDR3 loop spans 15 amino acids.

This clonotype was sampled from a man between 50 and 59 years old who had recovered from COVID-19. Material: PBMCs or T cells enriched from blood (not recorded which). The chain uses TRBV5-8 and TRBJ2-7, with a weak D call TRBD1 (5 bases). The CDR3 is CASSELTGPAYEQYV. CDR3 DNA sequence: TGTGCCAGCAGCGAACTCACAGGACCAGCCTACGAGCAGTACGTC.